This record looks at one T cell receptor beta chain sequence and its context. The antigen remains unidentified. Time point here: baseline, week 1 (first vaccination visit). The sample's treatment: pre-vaccination baseline after standard-of-care therapy. Each of the donors came in with new WHO grade 3 or 4 astrocytomas that were IDH1-mutant and ATRX-lost. This record comes from a study of a mutant IDH1 vaccine in newly diagnosed glioma. Study in general: Of treated patients, about 60% were men and roughly 38% women, averaging 40.4 years. Earlier treatment was radiotherapy, temozolomide, or both, with most getting both.

Findings and caveats of the study: The occurrence of vaccine-induced immune responses was seen in more than 85% of patients.

The germline V gene encodes CDR1 WNHNN and CDR2 SYGVQD (reference sequence). The CDR3 sequence is 14 residues long. The J segment lost 6 bases and the V segment lost 8 bases, leaving 9 bases of the junction unmatched. The repertoire was sequenced with immunoSEQ multiplex PCR; TCRdb's copy has only in-frame clones and lacks some. The sample holds 50,000 to 65,000 clones, about three quarters seen once. The genes are TRBV10-1 and TRBJ2-7; 11 positions match TRBD1. The specimen was PBMCs, collected from a glioma patient treated with radiotherapy, temozolomide or both. This TCR came from a woman aged 40 to 55 with glioma. CDR3 sequence (DNA): TGCGCCAGCCGTGGACAGGGGGCAGGGGGCGAGCAGTACTTC. Its translation is CASRGQGAGGEQYF.